These 7 T cell receptor beta chains share one sample of origin, sequenced in a study of vaccination effects on CD4 cells after COVID-19. Their antigens remain unidentified. Sequencing was preceded by expansion of antigen-specific CD4+ T cells with viral peptide pools in the ViraFEST assay. Isolation of CD4+ T cells took place after approximately 10 days of culture. Vaccination of participants consisted of two doses of either the BNT162b2 or mRNA-1273 vaccine. Profiled with immunoSEQ multiplex PCR; TCRdb holds only in-frame clones, not every one. This table holds some 69,000 clones, around 69% found once. The sequences come from CD4+ T cells from PBMCs cultured with HCoV-229E spike peptides, collected after COVID-19 vaccination. All receptors derive from a human donor who received a COVID-19 vaccine.

The genes are TRBV25-1 and TRBJ1-5; D remains unclear. Per the germline V gene, CDR1 is MGHDK and CDR2 is SYGVNS. The V gene lost 5 bases and the J gene lost 2 bases, with 4 bases spanning the gap. The CDR3 loop spans 12 amino acids. The CDR3 sequence: CASSNGNQPQHF. Written as DNA, the CDR3 is TGTGCCAGCAGTAATGGCAATCAGCCCCAGCATTTT.

This clone was seen more than once but under ten times. V gene TRBV10-3 combines with J gene TRBJ2-2, with D possibly being TRBD1 or TRBD2 (5 bases each). Trimming cost V 5 bases and J 2 bases, with 9 bases left between them. CDR3 length: 14 amino acids. Germline CDR1 and CDR2: ENHRY and SYGVKD. The CDR3 sequence is CAISPGPNTGELFF. CDR3 DNA: TGTGCCATCAGTCCGGGACCAAACACCGGGGAGCTGTTTTTT.

The gene calls are TRBV3-1 (or the pseudogene TRBV3-2) and TRBJ1-2, with D uncertain. The V gene's germline CDR1 is LGHDT and CDR2 YNNKEL (reference sequence). V lost 4 bases and J lost 0, with 9 bases in between. This CDR3 contains 14 residues. DNA for the CDR3: TGTGCCAGCAGCCGCCAATTGTCTAACTATGGCTACACCTTC. Translation gives CASSRQLSNYGYTF.

V is TRBV28 and J is TRBJ1-2; TRBD1 matches at 7 bases. The CDR3 contains 15 residues. The J segment lost 6 bases and the V segment lost 6 bases, leaving 13 bases of the junction unmatched. Germline V gives CDR1 MDHEN, CDR2 SYDVKM. As DNA, the CDR3 is TGTGCCAGCAGGCGCATCGACAGGGTTGCGCATGGCTACACCTTC. The encoded protein is CASRRIDRVAHGYTF.

The rearrangement links TRBV2 to TRBJ2-7; D unclear. CDR3 length equals 14 residues. CDR1 is SNHLY, CDR2 FYNNEI, per germline. V shed 4 bases and J shed 0 bases, with 10 bases lying between them. CDR3 residues: CASSGTSSSYEQYV. The CDR3 coding sequence is TGTGCCAGCAGTGGGACCTCGAGCTCCTACGAGCAGTACGTC.

This clone was observed a handful of times. The V call is TRBV19, the J call TRBJ1-5; a weak D match, TRBD1 (6 bases). Germline-derived CDR1 and CDR2 are LNHDA and SQIVND (reference sequence). The CDR3 length is 15 residues. Trimming removed 5 bases from V and 0 bases from J, with 11 bases in between. The CDR3, as DNA: TGTGCCAGTAGTTCACAGGGCTATAGCAATCAGCCCCAGCATTTT. This gives the protein CASSSQGYSNQPQHF.

The rearrangement uses TRBV4-3 and TRBJ1-6; D call uncertain. The CDR3 has 15 residues. The V gene lost 2 bases and the J gene lost 4 bases, with 9 bases spanning the gap. Per germline, CDR1 LGHNA and CDR2 YSLEER. For the CDR3, the DNA is TGCGCCAGCAGCCAAACGGTGAGATATAATTCACCCCTCCACTTT. Translated, it gives CASSQTVRYNSPLHF.